This TCR beta chain was identified during a study of shared clonotypes between healthy human individuals (dated by TCRdb to 2018 to 2021). A note on the overall study: A few men and two women, aged 18 to 49 years, made up the cohort. Each donor's leukapheresis produced roughly between about 0.9 and 9.5 billion PBMCs. Blood TCR repertoires of 5 or 6 healthy adults were deeply sequenced to estimate repertoire size and the extent of clonotype sharing between individuals. To increase sequencing depth and limit assay-specific biases, different laboratories used diverse techniques to prepare libraries and sequence TCR repertoires. For each donor, CD4 naive and CD4 memory were each given three plates, CD8 naive was given two plates, and CD8 memory was given one plate. General findings and caveats noted by the study authors: Naive subsets generally had larger estimated clonotype richness than memory subsets did. Sharing across a few donors was observed for about 4.8% of naive CD4, 3.5% of naive CD8, about 2.3% of memory CD4, and about 0.4% of memory CD8 clonotypes. Sampling was restricted to blood, and TCR repertoires in tissue are likely to differ from TCR repertoires in blood. Rarefaction of sorted-subset datasets indicated incomplete sequencing despite the large sequencing depth. Compared with non-shared clonotypes, clonotypes shared by all four sorted-subset donors had higher generation probabilities. Pairwise subsampling led to the expectation that sequencing depth would affect the degree of clonotype sharing among donors. Because the study included a small number of donors, the genetic and exposure-history diversity represented was limited.

Using the deep immunoSEQ assay, multiplex PCR amplified TCR CDR3 regions from genomic DNA. For each cell subset, the extracted genomic DNA was distributed evenly across all wells of several immunoSEQ 96-well plates, and each plate served as one replicate. For sorted subsets, each replicate PCR was loaded with about 200 ng genomic DNA, equivalent to 30,000 to 35,000 T cell genomes. The purified libraries were quantified using a Qubit 3.0 fluorometer, sized with a Bioanalyzer 2100, and then quantified again using the KAPA Library Quantification kit. A separate single-read 150-cycle Illumina NextSeq 550 flow cell was used to sequence each immunoSEQ 96-well plate. The source study handled its data this way. Because the immunoSEQ output included only junctional sequences and no quality scores, the filtering could not be the same as the filtering used for full-length reads. To assign V/J genes and CDR3, sequences were annotated against IMGT germline references using PyIR, a Python wrapper for IgBLAST v1.9. Reads were filtered out if the reads had weak V/J assignments (E-value above 1e-6), no CDR3, stop codons, out-of-frame junctions, or ambiguous translated residues. A V3J clonotype was defined by an identical inferred V gene, J gene, and CDR3 amino acid sequence. Percentage overlap between repertoires was calculated by dividing the number of shared unique clonotypes by the size of the smaller repertoire. Richness of each repertoire was evaluated using RTK rarefaction, the Chao1 estimator, and Recon v2.1 estimates of unobserved clonotypes. For all TCRbeta clonotypes obtained by the gDNA method from a few donors, generation probabilities were computed with OLGA. The immuneACCESS repertoire file appears here via TCRdb, limited to in-frame rearrangements. These files lack a portion of the clones; in checked studies, under half of the deficit traces to unresolved V genes, and the cause of the others is not known. V, J and clone size are those of that table, while D and trimming were read from the DNA. Within this sample are approximately 2.3 million clones, with approximately 93% of them counted one time only. The top ten constitute approximately 0.4% of the sample.

V and J are trimmed by 3 bases and 3 bases, and the gene matches miss 4 bases of the junction. Inclusive of the bounding cysteine and phenylalanine, the CDR3 is 15 residues long. The DNA shown is the 45-base CDR3, in frame from base 1. The germline V gene gives CDR1 as MDHEN and CDR2 as SYDVKM. Healthy HIV-negative adults with no recently reported acute infections or vaccinations were included as donors. All donors were Caucasian adults living in Nashville, Tennessee, USA. CD4+ T cells were enriched by magnetic negative selection, after which naive cells were positively selected on CD45RA and the negative fraction was taken as the memory subset. After blood collection by leukapheresis, PBMCs were isolated using Ficoll-Histopaque density gradient centrifugation and then cryopreserved in the vapor phase of liquid nitrogen. Analytical flow cytometry was used to check the purity and quantity of every magnetically sorted T cell population. From each sorted fraction, genomic DNA was isolated and quantified by UV absorbance on a Nanodrop 2000c.

Worth noting for this clone: The clone's antigen remains unknown. No base qualities exist here, and no much larger clone lies one base off it.

The specimen sequenced was naive CD4+ T cells from PBMCs. This specimen's cell subset or site label, per the study, means: CD45RA+ positively selected. The rearrangement combines TRBV28 with TRBJ2-1, with TRBD1 matching 8 junction bases. The TCR was taken from a young man in good health. Some clones in this sample may be carry-over from other donors' samples. The nucleotide sequence is TGTGCCAGCAGTTTTCCCAGGGGGCTCTACAATGAGCAGTTCTTC. The resulting protein is CASSFPRGLYNEQFF.